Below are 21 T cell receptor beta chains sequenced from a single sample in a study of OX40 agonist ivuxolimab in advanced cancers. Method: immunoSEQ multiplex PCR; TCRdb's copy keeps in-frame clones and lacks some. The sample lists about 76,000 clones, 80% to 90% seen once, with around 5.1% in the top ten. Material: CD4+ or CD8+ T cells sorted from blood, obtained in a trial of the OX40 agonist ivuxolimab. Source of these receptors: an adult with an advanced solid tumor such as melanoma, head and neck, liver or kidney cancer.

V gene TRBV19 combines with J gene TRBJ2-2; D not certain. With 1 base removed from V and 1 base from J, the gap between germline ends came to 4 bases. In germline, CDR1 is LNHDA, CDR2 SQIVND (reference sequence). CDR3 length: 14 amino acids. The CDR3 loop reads CASSIGMNTGELFF. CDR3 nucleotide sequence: TGTGCCAGTAGTATAGGGATGAACACCGGGGAGCTGTTTTTT.

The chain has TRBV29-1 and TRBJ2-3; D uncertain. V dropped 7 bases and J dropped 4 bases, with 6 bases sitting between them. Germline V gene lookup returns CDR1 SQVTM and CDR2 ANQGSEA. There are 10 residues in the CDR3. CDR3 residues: CSGNADTQYF. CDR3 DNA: TGCAGCGGGAACGCAGATACGCAGTATTTT.

DNA for the CDR3: TGTGCCTGGAGTGCTGTAAACTATGGCTACACCTTC. It encodes CAWSAVNYGYTF. V and J are TRBV30 and TRBJ1-2, with no clear D. This CDR3 has 12 amino acids. Germline lookup yields CDR1 GTSNPN and CDR2 SVGIG (reference sequence). V lost 1 base and J lost 2, with 5 bases in between.

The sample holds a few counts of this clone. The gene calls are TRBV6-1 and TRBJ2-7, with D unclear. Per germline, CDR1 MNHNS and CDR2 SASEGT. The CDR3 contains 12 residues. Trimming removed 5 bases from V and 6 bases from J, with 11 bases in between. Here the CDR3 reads CASSKNWGEQYF. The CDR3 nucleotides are TGTGCCAGCAGTAAAAACTGGGGCGAGCAGTACTTC.

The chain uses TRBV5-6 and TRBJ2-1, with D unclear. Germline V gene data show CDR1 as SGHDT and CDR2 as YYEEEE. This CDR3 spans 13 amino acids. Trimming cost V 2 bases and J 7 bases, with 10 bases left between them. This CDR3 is CASSFIQRNEQFF. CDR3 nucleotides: TGTGCCAGCAGCTTTATACAGAGAAATGAGCAGTTCTTC.

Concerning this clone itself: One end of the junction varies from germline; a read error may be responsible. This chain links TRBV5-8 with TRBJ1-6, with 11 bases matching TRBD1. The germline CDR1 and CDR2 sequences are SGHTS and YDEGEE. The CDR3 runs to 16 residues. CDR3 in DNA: TGCGCCAGCAGCCAAGGGTCCGGGACAGGGGGTTCACCCCTCCACTTT. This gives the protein CASSQGSGTGGSPLHF.

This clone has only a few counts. The CDR3 reads CASNRGGEAFF. The CDR3 region has the DNA TGTGCCAGTAACAGGGGAGGTGAAGCTTTCTTT. The genes are TRBV19 and TRBJ1-1, with TRBD1 identical over 7 bases. Looked up from germline, CDR1 is LNHDA and CDR2 is SQIVND (reference sequence). V lost 7 bases, J lost 7 bases, and 3 bases stayed unmatched. The CDR3 runs to 11 residues.

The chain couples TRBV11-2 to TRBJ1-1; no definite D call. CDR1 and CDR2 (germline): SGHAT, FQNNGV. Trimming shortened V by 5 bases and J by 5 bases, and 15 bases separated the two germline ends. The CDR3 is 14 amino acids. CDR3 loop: CASSLRPGGTEAFF. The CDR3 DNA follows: TGTGCCAGCAGCCTAAGGCCAGGCGGGACTGAAGCTTTCTTT.

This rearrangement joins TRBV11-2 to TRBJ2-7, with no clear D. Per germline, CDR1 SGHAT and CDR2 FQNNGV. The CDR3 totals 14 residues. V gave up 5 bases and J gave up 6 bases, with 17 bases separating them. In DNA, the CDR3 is TGTGCCAGCAGCCGGAGCCCGATCTTAGTCGAGCAGTACTTC. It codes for CASSRSPILVEQYF.

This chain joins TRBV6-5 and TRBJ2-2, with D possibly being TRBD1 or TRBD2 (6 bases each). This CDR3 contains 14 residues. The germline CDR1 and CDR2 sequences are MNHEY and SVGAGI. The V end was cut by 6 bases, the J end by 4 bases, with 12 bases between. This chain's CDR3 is CASRGGGFTGELFF. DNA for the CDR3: TGTGCCAGCAGGGGGGGCGGGTTCACCGGGGAGCTGTTTTTT.

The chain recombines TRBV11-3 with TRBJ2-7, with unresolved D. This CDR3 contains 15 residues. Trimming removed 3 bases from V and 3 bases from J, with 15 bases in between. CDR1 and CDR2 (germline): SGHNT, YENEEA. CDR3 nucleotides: TGTGCCAGCAGCTTTGGCCGGAACGGCGACTACGAGCAGTACTTC. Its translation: CASSFGRNGDYEQYF.

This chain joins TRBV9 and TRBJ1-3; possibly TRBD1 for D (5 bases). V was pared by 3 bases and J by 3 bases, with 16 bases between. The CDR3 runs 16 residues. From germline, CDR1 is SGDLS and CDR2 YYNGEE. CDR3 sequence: CASSESGGVGGNTIYF. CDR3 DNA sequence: TGTGCCAGCAGCGAGAGTGGGGGAGTAGGTGGAAACACCATATATTTT.

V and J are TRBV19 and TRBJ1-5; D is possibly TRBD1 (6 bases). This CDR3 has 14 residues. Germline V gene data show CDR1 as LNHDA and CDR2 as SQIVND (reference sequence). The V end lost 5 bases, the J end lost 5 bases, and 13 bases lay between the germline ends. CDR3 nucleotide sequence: TGTGCCAGTAGTCCGGGTGAGGGGGATCAGCCCCAGCATTTT. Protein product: CASSPGEGDQPQHF.

CDR3 DNA: TGTGCCAGCAGTGCACACAGGGGACTAGCGGGAGATGAAAATGAGCAGTTCTTC. As protein: CASSAHRGLAGDENEQFF. The gene calls are TRBV27 and TRBJ2-1, with 14 bases identical to TRBD2. Germline CDR1 is MNHEY and CDR2 is SMNVEV (reference sequence). Trimming removed 5 bases from V and 7 bases from J; junction bases left unmatched: 13. The CDR3 length is 18 residues.

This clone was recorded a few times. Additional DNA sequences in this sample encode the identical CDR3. The CDR3 nucleotides read TGTGCCAGCAGTGCGGGGCCCTATAATTCACCCCTCCACTTT. This translates into CASSAGPYNSPLHF. J is TRBJ1-6 and V is TRBV6-1; a weak D match, TRBD1 (5 bases). Germline V gene sequence: CDR1 MNHNS, CDR2 SASEGT. CDR3 length: 14 residues. The ends were cut back, 4 bases at V and 2 bases at J, with 6 bases in the middle.

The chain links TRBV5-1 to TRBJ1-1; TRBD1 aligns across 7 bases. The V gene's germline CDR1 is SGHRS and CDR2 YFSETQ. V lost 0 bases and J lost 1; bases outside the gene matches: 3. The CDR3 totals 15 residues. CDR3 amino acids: CASSLAGQKNTEAFF. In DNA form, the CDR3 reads TGCGCCAGCAGCTTGGCGGGACAGAAGAACACTGAAGCTTTCTTT.

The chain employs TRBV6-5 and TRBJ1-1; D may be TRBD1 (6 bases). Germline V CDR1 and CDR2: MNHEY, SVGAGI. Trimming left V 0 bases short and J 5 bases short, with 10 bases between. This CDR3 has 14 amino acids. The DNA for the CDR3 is TGTGCCAGCAGTTACTCGGGGGGCGAGACTGAAGCTTTCTTT. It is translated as CASSYSGGETEAFF.

CDR3 in amino acids: CASRGRSYEQYF. The CDR3 DNA follows: TGTGCCAGCAGGGGACGGTCCTACGAGCAGTACTTC. V is TRBV6-5 and J is TRBJ2-7; D could derive from TRBD1 or TRBD2 (5 bases each). CDR3 length: 12 amino acids. V dropped 6 bases and J dropped 1 base, with 7 bases sitting between them. Germline CDR1 and CDR2: MNHEY and SVGAGI.

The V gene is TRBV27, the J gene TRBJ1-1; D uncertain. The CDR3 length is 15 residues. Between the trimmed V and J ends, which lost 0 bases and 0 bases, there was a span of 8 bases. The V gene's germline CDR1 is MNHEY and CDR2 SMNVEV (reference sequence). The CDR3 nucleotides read TGTGCCAGCAGTTTATCACGGACCATGAACACTGAAGCTTTCTTT. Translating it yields CASSLSRTMNTEAFF.

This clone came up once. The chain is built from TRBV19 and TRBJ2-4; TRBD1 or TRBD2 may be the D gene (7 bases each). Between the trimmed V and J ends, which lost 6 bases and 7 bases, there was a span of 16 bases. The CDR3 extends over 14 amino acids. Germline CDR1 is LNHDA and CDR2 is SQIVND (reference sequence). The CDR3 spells CASSPSQGGNIQYF. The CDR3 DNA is TGTGCCAGTAGCCCTTCCCAGGGGGGGAACATTCAGTACTTC.

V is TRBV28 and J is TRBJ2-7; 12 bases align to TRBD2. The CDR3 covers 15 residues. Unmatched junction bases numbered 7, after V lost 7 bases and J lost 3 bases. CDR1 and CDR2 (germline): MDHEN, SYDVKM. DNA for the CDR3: TGTGCCAGCACCGCACTAGCGGGAGGTTTCTACGAGCAGTACTTC. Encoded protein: CASTALAGGFYEQYF.